What follows describes a single T cell receptor beta chain. The antigen is not known. Despite likely unrecorded immune exposures, the donors were nominally healthy at the time of sampling. The sample is drawn from a study of cytomegalovirus exposure and HLA in healthy donors. Per the germline V gene, CDR1 is GTSNPN and CDR2 is SVGIG (reference sequence). V was clipped by 3 bases and J by 7 bases, with 13 bases between them. The CDR3 is 14 residues long. 13 Jbeta primers and 60 Vbeta primers were used for the PCR. Clones were read by immunoSEQ multiplex PCR, and TCRdb kept only the in-frame ones, dropping some. The data hold 150,000 to 200,000 clones, with over 70% observed a single time. General study findings and limits: Clonal expansion, a later analysis showed, was greater in HLA-associated TCR beta chains than in equally common others. Data from an earlier analysis indicated that most TCR beta V segments were productive either about 90% or about 30% of the time. Roughly uniform depth of sequencing across donors was assumed in presence/absence analyses.

Sequencing was performed on PBMCs. The receptor comes from a woman in her 40s in good health and CMV-seropositive. The V call is TRBV30, the J call TRBJ1-6; maybe TRBD1 (6 bases). The CDR3 spells CAWSVGGGNSPLHF. In DNA, the CDR3 is TGTGCCTGGAGCGTAGGGGGAGGGAATTCACCCCTCCACTTT. The variable domain in full, completed from reference TRBV30 and TRBJ1-6, reads SQTIHQWPATLVQPVGSPLSLECTVEGTSNPNLYWYRQAAGRGLQLLFYSVGIGQISSEVPQNLSASRPQDRQFILSSKKLLLSDSGFYLCAWSVGGGNSPLHFGNGTRLTVT.